The 6 T cell receptor beta chains given below trace back to one sample, sequenced in a study of cytomegalovirus exposure and HLA in healthy donors. Data came from immunoSEQ multiplex PCR; TCRdb stores just in-frame clones and leaves some out. There are 180,000 or so clones in the sample; roughly 84% occur only once, and around an eighth lies in the top ten. The source material was PBMCs. The receptor source for this set is a woman in her twenties or thirties in good health and CMV-seropositive.

J is TRBJ2-7 and V is TRBV29-1; D might be TRBD2 (6 bases). The length of the CDR3 is 12 residues. Germline V lookup: CDR1 SQVTM, CDR2 ANQGSEA. The V gene lost 4 bases and the J gene lost 5 bases, with 12 bases spanning the gap. CDR3 nucleotide sequence: TGCAGCGTTGCCCGGGAGTATAACGAGCAGTACTTC. This gives the protein CSVAREYNEQYF.

The V and J genes are TRBV6-6 and TRBJ1-2, with D perhaps TRBD1 (5 bases). This CDR3 contains 15 residues. The V gene lost 6 bases and the J gene lost 5 bases, with 19 bases spanning the gap. Germline-derived CDR1 and CDR2 are MNHNY and SVGAGI (reference sequence). Here the CDR3 reads CASSPLESRAYGYTF. The CDR3 DNA reads TGTGCCAGCAGCCCCCTAGAGTCCAGGGCTTATGGCTACACCTTC.

This clone was detected once. V gene TRBV19 combines with J gene TRBJ1-5; no reliable D call. The CDR3 is made up of 15 amino acids. V was cut by 4 bases and J by 0 bases, with 10 bases left in between. Germline CDR1 LNHDA, CDR2 SQIVND (reference sequence). The CDR3 region has the DNA TGTGCCAGTAGTACAACGGACTATAGCAATCAGCCCCAGCATTTT. It translates to CASSTTDYSNQPQHF.

The sample holds one count of this clone. V is TRBV27 and J is TRBJ2-7; 9 bases are a match to TRBD2. V trimming: 7 bases; J trimming: 7 bases; junction bases outside the gene matches: 11. The CDR3 consists of 14 residues. Germline lookup yields CDR1 MNHEY and CDR2 SMNVEV (reference sequence). The CDR3 protein is CASNPLAGTREQYF. The CDR3 nucleotides read TGTGCCAGCAATCCGCTAGCGGGAACGAGAGAGCAGTACTTC.

The count of this clone is one. The V and J genes are TRBV5-6 and TRBJ1-3; the D is unclear. Germline CDR1 is SGHDT and CDR2 is YYEEEE. The CDR3 loop spans 12 amino acids. The ends were cut back, 0 bases at V and 10 bases at J, with 8 bases in the middle. CDR3 loop: CASSLATSTIYF. The CDR3 region has the DNA TGTGCCAGCAGCTTGGCCACGAGTACCATATATTTT.

This clone occurred once. This chain connects TRBV6-5 to TRBJ1-1; D gene unclear. Trimming pared 8 bases from V and 3 bases from J, leaving 13 bases between. Germline CDR1 is MNHEY and CDR2 is SVGAGI. This CDR3 is built from 13 residues. In nucleotides, the CDR3 is TGTGCCAGCGGTCGAAGCCTCGACACTGAAGCTTTCTTT. Translating gives CASGRSLDTEAFF.